These 18 T cell receptor beta chains share one sample of origin, sequenced in a study of T cells in pancreatic ductal adenocarcinoma (dated by TCRdb to between 2016 and 2019). Pancreatic ductal adenocarcinoma patients who had undergone surgery without neoadjuvant therapy were selected. Libraries were constructed by the immunoSEQ multiplex PCR assay. This is the immuneACCESS table as TCRdb keeps it, with only in-frame sequences that have V and J called. A part of the clones is gone; compared with another copy, unresolved V genes explain less than half, and the rest is unexplained. The sample table holds over 10,000 clones, of which 86% were seen once. 18% of the sample is held by the ten biggest clonotypes. The sequenced sample was PBMCs. The source of these receptors is a human donor with pancreatic ductal adenocarcinoma.

The chain links TRBV2 to TRBJ2-3; tentatively, D is TRBD2 (6 bases). The V gene lost 6 bases and the J gene lost 5 bases, with 12 bases spanning the gap. The CDR3 has 13 amino acids. Germline CDR1 is SNHLY and CDR2 is FYNNEI. The CDR3 bases are TGTGCCAGCAGAGCGGGTCCTCAAGATACGCAGTATTTT. Protein product: CASRAGPQDTQYF.

This chain links TRBV5-1 with TRBJ2-3; D could derive from TRBD1 or TRBD2 (6 bases each). The CDR3 loop spans 15 amino acids. V was clipped by 0 bases and J by 3 bases, with 11 bases between them. The germline CDR1 and CDR2 sequences are SGHRS and YFSETQ. CDR3 sequence (DNA): TGCGCCAGCAGCTTGGGACAGGAGGGAACAGATACGCAGTATTTT. This encodes CASSLGQEGTDTQYF.

This clone was picked up one time. J is TRBJ1-1 and V is TRBV7-2; possible D gene TRBD1, 6 bases. The CDR3 has 15 amino acids. From germline, CDR1 is SGHTA and CDR2 FQGNSA. The ends were cut back, 5 bases at V and 4 bases at J, with 17 bases in the middle. CDR3 bases: TGTGCCAGCAGCCAGAGGGGGGGGCGCTTCACTGAAGCTTTCTTT. Translation gives CASSQRGGRFTEAFF. The complete variable domain, with remaining parts taken from reference TRBV7-2 and TRBJ1-1, reads GAGVSQSPSNKVTEKGKDVELRCDPISGHTALYWYRQSLGQGLEFLIYFQGNSAPDKSGLPSDRFSAERTGGSVSTLTIQRTQQEDSAVYLCASSQRGGRFTEAFFGQGTRLTVV.

V is TRBV23-1 and J is TRBJ2-7; D remains unclear. TRBV23-1 is given ORF status, its function remaining uncertain. Trimming removed 7 bases from V and 9 bases from J, with 4 bases in between. This CDR3 comprises 8 residues. The CDR3 region is CASNWQYF. The CDR3 nucleotides are TGCGCCAGCAATTGGCAGTACTTC.

The chain has TRBV15 and TRBJ2-4; tentatively, D is TRBD2 (6 bases). Per the germline V gene, CDR1 is LNHNV and CDR2 is YYDKDF (reference sequence). The length of the CDR3 is 18 residues. The ends were cut back, 0 bases at V and 0 bases at J, with 15 bases in the middle. CDR3 nucleotides: TGTGCCACCAGCAGAGATCGAATGGGGGACTTAGCCAAAAACATTCAGTACTTC. Protein: CATSRDRMGDLAKNIQYF.

The chain combines TRBV7-8 with TRBJ2-6, with 9 bases identical to TRBD1. The CDR3 runs to 17 residues. Losses at the gene ends were 3 bases for V and 0 bases for J; bases not matched to a gene: 3. Germline-derived CDR1 and CDR2 are SGHVS and FQNEAQ. The CDR3, as DNA: TGTGCCAGCAGCTTGAGGGACAGGGCCTCTGGGGCCAACGTCCTGACTTTC. Translation: CASSLRDRASGANVLTF.

The chain combines TRBV6-6 with TRBJ1-1; D remains unclear. Trimming took 2 bases from V and 7 from J, leaving 11 bases between them. This CDR3 is 13 amino acids long. The V gene's germline CDR1 is MNHNY and CDR2 SVGAGI (reference sequence). CDR3 sequence: CASSYALTDEAFF. The CDR3 nucleotides read TGTGCCAGCAGTTACGCTCTGACGGATGAAGCTTTCTTT.

The genes are TRBV9 and TRBJ2-2; D call uncertain. The germline CDR1 and CDR2 sequences are SGDLS and YYNGEE. The CDR3 spans 16 residues. V was cut by 0 bases and J by 1 base, with 10 bases left in between. CDR3 sequence reads: CASSVGAARNTGELFF. CDR3 DNA sequence: TGTGCCAGCAGCGTAGGGGCAGCCCGGAACACCGGGGAGCTGTTTTTT.

CDR3 protein: CASSRTGEKTQYF. CDR3 bases: TGTGCCAGCAGCCGGACAGGGGAGAAGACCCAGTACTTC. The chain carries TRBV25-1 and TRBJ2-5; 9 nucleotides match TRBD1. The CDR3 is 13 amino acids. With V trimmed by 6 bases and J by 6 bases, 5 bases remained unmatched. CDR1 is MGHDK, CDR2 SYGVNS, per germline.

The CDR3, as DNA: TGCGCCAGCAGCTTGGCCGACAGGAACACCGGGGAGCTGTTTTTT. This sequence encodes CASSLADRNTGELFF. J is TRBJ2-2 and V is TRBV5-1; D possibly corresponds to TRBD1 (5 bases). The germline gives CDR1 SGHRS, CDR2 YFSETQ. CDR3 length equals 15 residues. The germline V and J ends were trimmed by 0 bases and 1 base, with 7 bases remaining between them.

This chain joins TRBV7-9 and TRBJ1-6; 7 bases line up with TRBD1. CDR1 SEHNR and CDR2 FQNEAQ come from the germline V gene (reference sequence). CDR3 length: 14 residues. After removal of 5 bases from V and 10 bases from J, the junction contained 8 bases not matched to a gene. The CDR3 coding sequence is TGTGCCAGCAGCCTCGGACAGGTCCGATCACCCCTCCACTTT. Residues: CASSLGQVRSPLHF.

The V gene is TRBV7-2, the J gene TRBJ2-7; 7 bases are a match to TRBD1. Trimming cost V 5 bases and J 4 bases; bases outside gene matches: 8. This CDR3 spans 14 amino acids. CDR1 is SGHTA and CDR2 is FQGNSA in the germline V gene. CDR3 coding DNA: TGTGCCAGCAGCATCGGACAGGTCGCTTACGAGCAGTACTTC. Translating gives CASSIGQVAYEQYF.

The V call is TRBV27, the J call TRBJ1-5, with a possible D match to TRBD1 (6 bases). This CDR3 has 16 amino acids. V was cut by 2 bases and J by 0 bases, with 11 bases left in between. Germline lookup yields CDR1 MNHEY and CDR2 SMNVEV (reference sequence). The CDR3 DNA follows: TGTGCCAGCAGTTTACGATGGGGGCTTAGCAATCAGCCCCAGCATTTT. Amino acid sequence: CASSLRWGLSNQPQHF.

The chain combines TRBV5-1 with TRBJ2-2; no firm D call. The CDR3 totals 16 residues. The ends were cut back, 2 bases at V and 3 bases at J, with 14 bases in the middle. Germline CDR1 is SGHRS and CDR2 is YFSETQ. Here the CDR3 reads CASSFRQLGDTGELFF. DNA of the CDR3: TGCGCCAGCAGCTTCCGTCAGTTGGGTGACACCGGGGAGCTGTTTTTT.

The chain uses TRBV30 and TRBJ1-1; D not certain. Between the trimmed V and J ends, which lost 0 bases and 6 bases, there was a span of 11 bases. Germline values: CDR1 GTSNPN, CDR2 SVGIG (reference sequence). The CDR3 runs 13 residues. This CDR3 reads CAWSVGRGSEAFF. The CDR3 nucleotides read TGTGCCTGGAGTGTAGGGCGTGGGTCTGAAGCTTTCTTT.

The V call is TRBV4-1, the J call TRBJ2-5; no definite D call. The germline V gene encodes CDR1 MGHRA and CDR2 YSYEKL. Trimming stripped 1 base from V and 5 bases from J, with 14 bases between. The CDR3 loop spans 15 amino acids. In DNA, the CDR3 is TGCGCCAGCAGCCAAGTCAGGCTAGTGGCGGAGACCCAGTACTTC. It is translated as CASSQVRLVAETQYF.

This chain connects TRBV4-2 to TRBJ2-1, with 7 bases identical to TRBD2. The CDR3 runs 17 residues. J gave up 4 bases and V 0 bases, and 9 bases lay outside the gene matches. Germline CDR1 reads LGHNA; CDR2 reads YNFKEQ. This CDR3 reads CASSQDRAAGRYNEQFF. In DNA, the CDR3 is TGTGCCAGCAGCCAAGACCGAGCAGCGGGGAGGTACAATGAGCAGTTCTTC.

The rearrangement joins TRBV19 to TRBJ2-2, with TRBD2 matching 13 bases. The CDR3 runs to 16 residues. Germline assignment: CDR1 LNHDA and CDR2 SQIVND (reference sequence). V dropped 6 bases and J dropped 5; count of bases not matched to a gene: 6. The CDR3 region is CASRRLAGGRTGELFF. CDR3 DNA: TGTGCCAGTAGAAGACTAGCGGGGGGACGAACCGGGGAGCTGTTTTTT.